This T cell receptor beta chain was recorded in a study of lymphopenia after photon versus proton radiotherapy. Study-wide results and limits: Relative stability marked proton patients; photon patients lost diversity and naive cells. Authors raise, but do not show, better survival with proton therapy. After lymphocyte nadir, photon-treated repertoires showed oligoclonal expansion, especially CD8+ Temra. In patients who died, overall survival fell as post-nadir TCR diversity dropped more.

Generated by immunoSEQ multiplex PCR, the TCRdb table keeps only in-frame clones and is missing some. The sample has 20,000 to 30,000 clones; 65% to 85% are singletons. Looked up from germline, CDR1 is MNHEY and CDR2 is SMNVEV (reference sequence). The CDR3 consists of 14 residues. V was trimmed by 8 bases and J by 3 bases, leaving 14 bases between them. As concerns this clone: The antigen is unknown.

The specimen comprised peripheral blood, sampled from a patient treated with proton-based radiotherapy. V gene TRBV27 combines with J gene TRBJ2-1, with a tentative D call TRBD2 (6 bases). The receptor's source is a woman in her seventies with pancreatic cancer. CDR3 residues: CASPSSVDYNEQFF. The DNA of the CDR3 is TGTGCCAGCCCTTCTAGCGTCGACTACAATGAGCAGTTCTTC.